Reported below is one T cell receptor (beta chain). Its antigen is currently unknown. Profiling relied on immunoSEQ multiplex PCR, and the TCRdb table lists in-frame clones only, not all of them. The table lists roughly 140,000 clones, around 90% of them singletons. The data derive from a study of T cell responses to AZD1222 COVID-19 vaccine. Study-wide points: Seropositivity was recorded at baseline in only six AZD1222 recipients. The donor group comprised mostly white British people and more females; the analysis possibly underestimated clonal diversity.

Germline V lookup: CDR1 SEHNR, CDR2 FQNEAQ (reference sequence). V was trimmed by 0 bases and J by 10 bases, leaving 7 bases between them. CDR3 size: 12 residues. The sequence derives from an adult in good health. The sample was peripheral blood, taken on day 0 of MenACWY control vaccination. The chain is built from TRBV7-9 and TRBJ2-1, with D uncertain. For the CDR3, the DNA is TGTGCCAGCAGCTTAGCTGTGTACGAGCAGTTCTTC. It specifies CASSLAVYEQFF.